This T cell receptor beta chain was sequenced for a study of metastatic and nonmetastatic thyroid tumors (dated by TCRdb to 2018 to 2020). As for the study more broadly: Repertoires were compared across peripheral blood and tumor or nodule tissue samples from malignant and benign thyroid patients.

Broad study findings and their caveats: In both blood and tumor samples, TCR beta diversity was reported to be significantly higher in malignant tumors than in benign nodules.

To prepare the library, PCR was applied. The listed sequencing device is Illumina HiSeq 4000. High-throughput sequencing was used to profile the TCR beta-chain CDR3 region of every patient. In the paper's pipeline: Drawing on CDR3 differences between clinicopathological groups, the researchers built a classifier meant to tell apart patients with distant-metastatic papillary thyroid cancer. Repertoire diversity was assessed with the Shannon index, and tumor-blood repertoire similarity with the Morisita-Horn index. TCRdb itself trimmed the public reads at Q25 with fastp, ran MiXCR and retained productive beta chains. V and J calls and clone size were set by TCRdb, not the authors. This sample holds about 23,000 clones; roughly 18% were observed only once. About 4.2% of the sample comes from the top ten. Its CDR3 holds 11 amino acids, cysteine through phenylalanine. Only the CDR3 DNA stays, 33 bases, in frame from base 1. As encoded in the germline V gene, CDR1 is MNHEY while CDR2 is SVGEGT.

None of the patients had been given any treatment before thyroid surgery. The study retrospectively analysed patient clinical samples collected from the early 2010s to the late 2010s using T-cell receptor beta sequencing. In the case of this clone: Its specific antigen is unknown. Mismatch with germline at one junction end may stem from a read error.

This TCR was sampled from a male donor with papillary thyroid cancer or a benign thyroid nodule (not recorded which). Some clones in this sample may be carry-over from other donors' samples. The sequencing sample was made of blood. The V gene is TRBV6-2 or TRBV6-3 and the J gene is TRBJ1-4; the D gene cannot be named for sure. The CDR3 region: CASSYGEKLSF. DNA sequence: TGTGCCAGCAGTTACGGTGAAAAACTGTCTTTT.